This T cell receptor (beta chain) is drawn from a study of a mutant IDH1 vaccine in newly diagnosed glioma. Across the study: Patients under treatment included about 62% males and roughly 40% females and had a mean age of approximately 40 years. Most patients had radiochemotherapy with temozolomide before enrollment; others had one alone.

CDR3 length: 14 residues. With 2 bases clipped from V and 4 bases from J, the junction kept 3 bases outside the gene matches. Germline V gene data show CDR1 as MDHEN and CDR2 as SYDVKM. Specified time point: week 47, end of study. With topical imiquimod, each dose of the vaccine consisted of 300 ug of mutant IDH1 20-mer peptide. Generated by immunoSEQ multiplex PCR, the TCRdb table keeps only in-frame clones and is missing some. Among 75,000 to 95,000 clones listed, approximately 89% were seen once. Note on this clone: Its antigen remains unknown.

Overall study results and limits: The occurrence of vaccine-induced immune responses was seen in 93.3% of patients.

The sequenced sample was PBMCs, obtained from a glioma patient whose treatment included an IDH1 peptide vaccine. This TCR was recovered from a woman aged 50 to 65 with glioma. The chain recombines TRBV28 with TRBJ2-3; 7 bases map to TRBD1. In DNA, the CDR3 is TGTGCCAGCAGTTTAGGCCAGGGGGCAGATACGCAGTATTTT. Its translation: CASSLGQGADTQYF.